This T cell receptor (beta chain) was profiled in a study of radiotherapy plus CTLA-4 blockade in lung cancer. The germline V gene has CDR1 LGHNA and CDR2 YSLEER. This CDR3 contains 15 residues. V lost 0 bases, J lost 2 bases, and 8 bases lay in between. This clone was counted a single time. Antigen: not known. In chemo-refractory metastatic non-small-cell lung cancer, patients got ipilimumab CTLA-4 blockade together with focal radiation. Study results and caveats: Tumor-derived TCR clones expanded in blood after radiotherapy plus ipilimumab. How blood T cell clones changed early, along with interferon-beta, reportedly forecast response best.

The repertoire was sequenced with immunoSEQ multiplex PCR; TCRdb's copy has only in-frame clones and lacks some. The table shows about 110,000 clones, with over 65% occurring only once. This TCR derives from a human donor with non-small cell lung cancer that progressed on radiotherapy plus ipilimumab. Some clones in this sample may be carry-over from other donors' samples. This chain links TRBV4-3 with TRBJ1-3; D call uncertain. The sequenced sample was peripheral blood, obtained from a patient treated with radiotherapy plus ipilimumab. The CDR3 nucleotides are TGCGCCAGCAGCCAAGATTGGGGAACTGGAAACACCATATATTTT. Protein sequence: CASSQDWGTGNTIYF.